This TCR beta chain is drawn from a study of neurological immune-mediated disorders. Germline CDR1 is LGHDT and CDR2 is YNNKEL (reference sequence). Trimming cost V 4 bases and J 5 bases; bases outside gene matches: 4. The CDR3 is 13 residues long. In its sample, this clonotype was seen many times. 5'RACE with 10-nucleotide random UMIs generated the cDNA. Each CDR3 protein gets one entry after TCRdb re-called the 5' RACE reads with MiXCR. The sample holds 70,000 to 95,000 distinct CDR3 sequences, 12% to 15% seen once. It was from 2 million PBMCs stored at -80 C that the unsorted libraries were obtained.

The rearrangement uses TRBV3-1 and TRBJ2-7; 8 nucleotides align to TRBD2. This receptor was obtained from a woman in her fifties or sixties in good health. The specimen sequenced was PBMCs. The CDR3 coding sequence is TGTGCCAGCAGCCGGACTAGCCTCAACGAGCAGTACTTC. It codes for CASSRTSLNEQYF.